One and the same sample provided the 4 T cell receptor beta chains below, sequenced in a study of cytomegalovirus exposure and HLA in healthy donors. The PCR employed 60 Vbeta primers together with 13 Jbeta primers. The data were produced by immunoSEQ multiplex PCR, yet TCRdb's version contains in-frame clones alone and is incomplete. The data show under 150,000 clones, with 81% seen just once and around 4.2% held by the top ten. Material for sequencing was PBMCs. These receptor sequences come from a woman in her 30s in good health and CMV-seronegative.

The genes are TRBV29-1 and TRBJ2-1, with 8 bases lining up with TRBD2. Looked up from germline, CDR1 is SQVTM and CDR2 is ANQGSEA. The CDR3 is made up of 16 amino acids. Trimming took 0 bases from V and 7 from J; bases not matched to a gene: 11. CDR3 DNA sequence: TGCAGCGTTGAAGATAAAGGCCGGGGGGGTATGAATGAGCAGTTCTTC. This translates into CSVEDKGRGGMNEQFF.

CDR3 residues: CASSTLGRGNTEAFF. For the CDR3, the DNA is TGTGCCAGTAGTACCCTGGGCAGGGGGAACACTGAAGCTTTCTTT. The chain recombines TRBV19 with TRBJ1-1; D may be TRBD1 (6 bases). Trimming stripped 4 bases from V and 1 base from J, with 13 bases between. The CDR3 sequence is 15 residues long. Germline assignment: CDR1 LNHDA and CDR2 SQIVND (reference sequence).

V is TRBV30 and J is TRBJ1-3; D is unclear. Germline CDR1 is GTSNPN and CDR2 is SVGIG (reference sequence). This CDR3 is 12 amino acids long. V shed 2 bases and J shed 8 bases, with 10 bases lying between them. CDR3 loop: CAWSSRRDTIYF. The CDR3 bases are TGTGCCTGGAGTTCTCGCCGGGACACCATATATTTT.

The CDR3 reads CASSGQRERNEQFF. CDR3 nucleotides: TGTGCCAGCAGTGGCCAGCGGGAGCGTAATGAGCAGTTCTTC. This chain connects TRBV6-1 to TRBJ2-1; 8 bases agree with TRBD2. The CDR3 covers 14 residues. CDR1 MNHNS and CDR2 SASEGT come from the germline V gene. V was pared by 4 bases and J by 7 bases, with 6 bases of the junction left unmatched.